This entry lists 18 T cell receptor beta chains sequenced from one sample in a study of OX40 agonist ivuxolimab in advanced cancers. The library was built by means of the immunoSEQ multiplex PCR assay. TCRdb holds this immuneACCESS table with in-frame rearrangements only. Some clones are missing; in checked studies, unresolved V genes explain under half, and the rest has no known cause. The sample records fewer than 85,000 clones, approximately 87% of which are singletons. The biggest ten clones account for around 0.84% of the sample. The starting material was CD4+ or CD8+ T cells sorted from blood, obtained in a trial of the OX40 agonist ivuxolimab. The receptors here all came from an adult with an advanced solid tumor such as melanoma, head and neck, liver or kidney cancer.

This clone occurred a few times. The CDR3 loop reads CASSQAGAGGLGDTQYF. CDR3 nucleotides: TGCGCCAGCAGCCAAGCTGGAGCGGGGGGTCTTGGGGATACGCAGTATTTT. The rearrangement links TRBV4-3 to TRBJ2-3; 9 bases agree with TRBD2. In germline, CDR1 is LGHNA, CDR2 YSLEER. Losses at the gene ends were 1 base for V and 6 bases for J; bases not matched to a gene: 11. The CDR3 extends over 17 amino acids.

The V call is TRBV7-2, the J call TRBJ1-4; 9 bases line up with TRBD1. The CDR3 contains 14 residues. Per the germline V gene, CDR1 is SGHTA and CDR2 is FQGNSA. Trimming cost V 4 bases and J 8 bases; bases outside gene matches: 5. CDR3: CASSSGQGREKLFF. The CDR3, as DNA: TGTGCCAGCAGCTCAGGACAGGGGAGAGAAAAACTGTTTTTT.

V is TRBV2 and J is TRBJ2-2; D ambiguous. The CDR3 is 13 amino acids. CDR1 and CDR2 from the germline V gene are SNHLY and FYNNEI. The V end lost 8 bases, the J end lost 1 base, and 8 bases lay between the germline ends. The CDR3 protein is CASRTENTGELFF. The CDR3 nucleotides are TGTGCCAGCCGGACGGAGAACACCGGGGAGCTGTTTTTT. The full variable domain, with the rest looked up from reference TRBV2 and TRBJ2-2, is EPEVTQTPSHQVTQMGQEVILRCVPISNHLYFYWYRQILGQKVEFLVSFYNNEISEKSEIFDDQFSVERPDGSNFTLKIRSTKLEDSAMYFCASRTENTGELFFGEGSRLTVL.

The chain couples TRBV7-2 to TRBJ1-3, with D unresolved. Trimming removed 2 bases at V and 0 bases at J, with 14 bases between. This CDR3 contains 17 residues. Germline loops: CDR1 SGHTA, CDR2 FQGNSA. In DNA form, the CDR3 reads TGTGCCAGCAGCTTAATTCAGTTAGGGAACTCTGGAAACACCATATATTTT. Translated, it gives CASSLIQLGNSGNTIYF.

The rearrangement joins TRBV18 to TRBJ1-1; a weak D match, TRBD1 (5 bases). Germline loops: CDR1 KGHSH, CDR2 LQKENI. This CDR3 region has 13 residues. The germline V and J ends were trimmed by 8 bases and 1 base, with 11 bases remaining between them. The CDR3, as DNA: TGTGCCAGCCTTGACAGCTCGAACACTGAAGCTTTCTTT. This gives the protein CASLDSSNTEAFF.

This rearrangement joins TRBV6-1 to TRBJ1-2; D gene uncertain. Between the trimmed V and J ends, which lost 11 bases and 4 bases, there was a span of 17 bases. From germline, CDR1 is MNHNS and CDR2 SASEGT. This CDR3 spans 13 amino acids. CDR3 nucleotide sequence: TGTGCCGGAGAAGATTTGGGCAGCTATGGCTACACCTTC. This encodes CAGEDLGSYGYTF.

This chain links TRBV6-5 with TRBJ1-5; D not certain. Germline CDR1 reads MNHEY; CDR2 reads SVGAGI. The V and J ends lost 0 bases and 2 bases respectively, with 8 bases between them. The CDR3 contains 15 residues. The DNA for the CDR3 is TGTGCCAGCAGTTACTCGGGCCAGGGCAATCAGCCCCAGCATTTT. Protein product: CASSYSGQGNQPQHF.

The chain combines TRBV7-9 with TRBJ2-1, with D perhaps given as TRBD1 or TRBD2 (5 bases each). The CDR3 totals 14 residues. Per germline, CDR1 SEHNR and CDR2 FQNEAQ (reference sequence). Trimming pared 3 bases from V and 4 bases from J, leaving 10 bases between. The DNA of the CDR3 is TGTGCCAGCAGCTTGGGACCCCTTTACAATGAGCAGTTCTTC. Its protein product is CASSLGPLYNEQFF.

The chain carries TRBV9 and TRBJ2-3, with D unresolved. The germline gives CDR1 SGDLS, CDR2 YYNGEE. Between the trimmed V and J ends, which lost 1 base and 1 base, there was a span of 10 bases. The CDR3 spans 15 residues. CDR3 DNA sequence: TGTGCCAGCAGCGTATTAGGGTCAGGCACAGATACGCAGTATTTT. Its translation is CASSVLGSGTDTQYF.

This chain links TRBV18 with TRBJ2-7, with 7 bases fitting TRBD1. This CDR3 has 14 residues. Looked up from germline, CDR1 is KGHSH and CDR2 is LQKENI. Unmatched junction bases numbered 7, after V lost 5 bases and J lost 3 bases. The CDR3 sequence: CASSSKTGSYEQYF. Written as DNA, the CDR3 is TGTGCCAGCTCATCAAAGACAGGGAGCTACGAGCAGTACTTC.

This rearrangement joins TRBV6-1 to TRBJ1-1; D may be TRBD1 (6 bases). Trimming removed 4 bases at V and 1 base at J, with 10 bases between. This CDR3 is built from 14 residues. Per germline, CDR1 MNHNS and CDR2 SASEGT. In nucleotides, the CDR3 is TGTGCCAGCAGTGGAGAGACAGGGAACACTGAAGCTTTCTTT. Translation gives CASSGETGNTEAFF.

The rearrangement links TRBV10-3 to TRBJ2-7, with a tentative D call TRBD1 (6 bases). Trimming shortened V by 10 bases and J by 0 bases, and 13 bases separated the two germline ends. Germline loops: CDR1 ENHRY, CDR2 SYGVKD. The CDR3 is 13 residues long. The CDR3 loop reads CATGRQDSYEQYF. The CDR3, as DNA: TGTGCCACAGGAAGACAGGACTCCTACGAGCAGTACTTC.

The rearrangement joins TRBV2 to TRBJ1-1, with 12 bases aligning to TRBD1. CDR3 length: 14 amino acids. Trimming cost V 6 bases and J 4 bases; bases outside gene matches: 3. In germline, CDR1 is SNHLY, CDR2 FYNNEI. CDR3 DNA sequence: TGTGCCAGCAGGGGGACAGGGGGCGGCACTGAAGCTTTCTTT. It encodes CASRGTGGGTEAFF.

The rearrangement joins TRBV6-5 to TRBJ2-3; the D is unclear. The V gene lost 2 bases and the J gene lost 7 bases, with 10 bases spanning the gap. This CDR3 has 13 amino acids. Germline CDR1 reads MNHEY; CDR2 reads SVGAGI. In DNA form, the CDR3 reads TGTGCCAGCAGTTACCCCGCTTCGAATACGCAGTATTTT. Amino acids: CASSYPASNTQYF.

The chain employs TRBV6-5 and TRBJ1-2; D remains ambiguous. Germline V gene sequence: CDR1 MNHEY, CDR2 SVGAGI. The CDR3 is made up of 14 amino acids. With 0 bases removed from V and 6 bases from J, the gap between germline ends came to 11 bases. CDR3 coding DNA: TGTGCCAGCAGTTACTCGGTCCCTCGGGATGGCTACACCTTC. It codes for CASSYSVPRDGYTF.

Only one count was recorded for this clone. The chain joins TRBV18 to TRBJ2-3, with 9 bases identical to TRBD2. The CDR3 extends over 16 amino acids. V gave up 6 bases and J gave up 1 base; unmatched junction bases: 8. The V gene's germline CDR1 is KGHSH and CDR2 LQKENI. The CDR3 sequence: CASSSAASGGTDTQYF. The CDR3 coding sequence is TGTGCCAGCTCTTCGGCTGCTAGCGGGGGCACAGATACGCAGTATTTT.

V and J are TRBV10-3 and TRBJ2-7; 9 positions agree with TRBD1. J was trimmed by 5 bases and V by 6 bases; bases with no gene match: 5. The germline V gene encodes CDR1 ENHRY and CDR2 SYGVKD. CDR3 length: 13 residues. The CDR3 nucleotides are TGTGCCATCAGGGGGGACAGGGACAACGAGCAGTACTTC. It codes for CAIRGDRDNEQYF.

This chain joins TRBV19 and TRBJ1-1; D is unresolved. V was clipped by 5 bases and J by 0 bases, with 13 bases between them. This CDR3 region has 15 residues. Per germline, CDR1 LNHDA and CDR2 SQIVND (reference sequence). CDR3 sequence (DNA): TGTGCCAGTAGTCTCGGGCAGCCTATGAACACTGAAGCTTTCTTT. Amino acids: CASSLGQPMNTEAFF.